The 7 T cell receptor beta chains reported below all come from one sample, sequenced in a study of CD8+ T cells in alopecia areata. Regarding treatment: oral pan-JAK inhibitor, 5-10 mg twice daily. Extracted from the samples, RNA was reverse transcribed into cDNA to serve as the sequencing template. The data were produced by immunoSEQ multiplex PCR, yet TCRdb's version contains in-frame clones alone and is incomplete. The table lists about 180,000 clones, 40% to 65% of them singletons. The sample here was CD8+ T cells sorted from blood, taken around week 53, from a patient treated with tofacitinib. The receptors come from a human donor with alopecia areata.

The J gene is TRBJ2-7, the V gene TRBV5-6; D remains ambiguous. Germline-derived CDR1 and CDR2 are SGHDT and YYEEEE. This CDR3 is built from 14 residues. Trimming left V 3 bases short and J 0 bases short, with 10 bases between. CDR3 in amino acids: CASSSGPSSYEQYF. As DNA, the CDR3 is TGTGCCAGCAGCTCCGGACCGAGCTCCTACGAGCAGTACTTC.

This sequence joins TRBV30 and TRBJ2-7; no clear D. Trimming removed 7 bases at V and 5 bases at J, with 15 bases between. The germline CDR1 and CDR2 sequences are GTSNPN and SVGIG (reference sequence). The CDR3 loop spans 12 amino acids. The CDR3 DNA reads as TGTGCCTATACAGAGTTACAGAACGAGCAGTACTTC. This encodes CAYTELQNEQYF.

The rearrangement joins TRBV7-3 to TRBJ1-5, with D hard to call. Germline CDR1 and CDR2: SGHTA and FQGTGA. This CDR3 contains 13 residues. Trimming pared 2 bases from V and 6 bases from J, leaving 8 bases between. The CDR3 bases are TGTGCCAGCAGCTTAGGTCGAGGTCAGCCCCAGCATTTT. This codes for CASSLGRGQPQHF.

In this sample, this clone turned up a few times. The chain joins TRBV7-9 to TRBJ2-7; D is uncertain. From germline, CDR1 is SEHNR and CDR2 FQNEAQ (reference sequence). The CDR3 consists of 12 residues. The V end lost 2 bases, the J end lost 6 bases, and 8 bases lay between the germline ends. The CDR3 reads CASSLRVFEQYF. CDR3 in DNA: TGTGCCAGCAGCTTACGTGTGTTCGAGCAGTACTTC.

This clone occurred a few times. The chain combines TRBV29-1 with TRBJ2-5, with D uncertain. Germline CDR1 reads SQVTM; CDR2 reads ANQGSEA. The CDR3 runs to 13 residues. Trimming shortened V by 7 bases and J by 4 bases, and 16 bases separated the two germline ends. The CDR3 here is CSAFSGAGETQYF. The CDR3 DNA follows: TGCAGCGCCTTCTCTGGTGCAGGAGAGACCCAGTACTTC.

This clone came up a few times. The CDR3 DNA follows: TGTGCCAGCAGCTTAGTGCGGGGCACAGATACGCAGTATTTT. This encodes CASSLVRGTDTQYF. The rearrangement links TRBV13 to TRBJ2-3; maybe TRBD2 (5 bases). Germline values: CDR1 PRHDT, CDR2 FYEKMQ (reference sequence). V was cut by 1 base and J by 1 base, with 6 bases left in between. This CDR3 comprises 14 residues.

This chain uses TRBV13 with TRBJ1-1, with TRBD1 as a possible D gene (5 bases). The V and J ends lost 3 bases and 1 base respectively, with 12 bases between them. The CDR3 totals 15 residues. The V gene's germline CDR1 is PRHDT and CDR2 FYEKMQ (reference sequence). The CDR3 here is CASSLLPQGNTEAFF. Here the CDR3 DNA reads TGTGCCAGCAGCTTGTTGCCCCAGGGGAACACTGAAGCTTTCTTT.